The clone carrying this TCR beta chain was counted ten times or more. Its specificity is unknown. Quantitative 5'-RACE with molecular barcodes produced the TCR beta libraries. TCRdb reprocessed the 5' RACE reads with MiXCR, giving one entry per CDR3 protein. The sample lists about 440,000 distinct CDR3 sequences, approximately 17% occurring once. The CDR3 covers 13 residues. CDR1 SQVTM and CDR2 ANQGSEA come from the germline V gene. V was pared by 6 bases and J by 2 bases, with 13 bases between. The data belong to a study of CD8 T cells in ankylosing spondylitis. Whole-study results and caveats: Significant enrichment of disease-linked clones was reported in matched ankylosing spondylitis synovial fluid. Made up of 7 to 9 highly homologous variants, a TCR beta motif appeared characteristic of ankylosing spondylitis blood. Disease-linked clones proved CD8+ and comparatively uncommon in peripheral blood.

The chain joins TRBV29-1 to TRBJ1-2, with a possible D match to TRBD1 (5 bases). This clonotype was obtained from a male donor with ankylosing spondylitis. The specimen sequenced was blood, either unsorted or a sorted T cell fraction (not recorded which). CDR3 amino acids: CSVGHGGNYGYTF. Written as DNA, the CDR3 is TGCAGCGTGGGTCACGGGGGGAACTATGGCTACACCTTC.